This TCR beta chain is drawn from a study of cytomegalovirus exposure and HLA in healthy donors. Whole-study results and caveats: There were reportedly fewer N-insertions in an Asian-associated ancestry cluster than the approximately 600-donor mean, in a later analysis.

In germline, CDR1 is LNHDA, CDR2 SQIVND (reference sequence). The CDR3 extends over 15 amino acids. Trimming removed 3 bases from V and 2 bases from J; junction bases left unmatched: 2. For this clone: Its antigen is as yet unknown.

This PCR relied on a set of 60 Vbeta primers and 13 Jbeta primers. Produced via immunoSEQ multiplex PCR; TCRdb's table is partial and in-frame only. The repertoire holds more than 110,000 clones, with approximately 71% as singletons. The TCR comes from a woman aged 45-65 years in good health and CMV-seronegative. Material: PBMCs. The chain is built from TRBV19 and TRBJ2-3; 10 bases are a match to TRBD2. CDR3 residues: CASSISGGTTDTQYF. In DNA, the CDR3 is TGTGCCAGTAGTATTAGCGGGGGGACCACAGATACGCAGTATTTT.